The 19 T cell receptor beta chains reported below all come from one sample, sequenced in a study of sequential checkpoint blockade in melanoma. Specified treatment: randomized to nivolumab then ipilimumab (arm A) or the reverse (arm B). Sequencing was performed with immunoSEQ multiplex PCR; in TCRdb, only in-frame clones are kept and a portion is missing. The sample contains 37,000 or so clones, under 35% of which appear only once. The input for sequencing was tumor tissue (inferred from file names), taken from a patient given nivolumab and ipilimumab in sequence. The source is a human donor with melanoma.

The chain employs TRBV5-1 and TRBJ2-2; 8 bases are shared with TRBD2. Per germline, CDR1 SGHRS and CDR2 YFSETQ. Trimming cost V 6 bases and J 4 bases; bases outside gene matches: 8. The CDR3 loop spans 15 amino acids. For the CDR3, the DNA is TGCGCCAGCACCCCAGCGGGGGCGCTCACCGGGGAGCTGTTTTTT. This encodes CASTPAGALTGELFF.

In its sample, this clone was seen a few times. CDR3: CASSPPGREKLFF. For the CDR3, the DNA is TGTGCCAGCAGCCCACCGGGACGGGAAAAACTGTTTTTT. The chain joins TRBV9 to TRBJ1-4; D possibly corresponds to TRBD1 (5 bases). This CDR3 region has 13 residues. Germline lookup yields CDR1 SGDLS and CDR2 YYNGEE. Trimming removed 4 bases from V and 8 bases from J, with 12 bases in between.

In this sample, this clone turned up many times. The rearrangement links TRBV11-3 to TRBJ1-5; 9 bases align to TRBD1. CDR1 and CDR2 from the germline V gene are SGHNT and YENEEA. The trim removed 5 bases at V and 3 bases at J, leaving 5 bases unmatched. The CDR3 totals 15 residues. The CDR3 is CASSKGQGPNQPQHF. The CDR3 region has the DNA TGTGCCAGCAGCAAAGGACAGGGGCCCAATCAGCCCCAGCATTTT. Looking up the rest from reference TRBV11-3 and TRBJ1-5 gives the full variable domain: EAGVVQSPRYKIIEKKQPVAFWCNPISGHNTLYWYLQNLGQGPELLIRYENEEAVDDSQLPKDRFSAERLKGVDSTLKIQPAELGDSAVYLCASSKGQGPNQPQHFGDGTRLSIL.

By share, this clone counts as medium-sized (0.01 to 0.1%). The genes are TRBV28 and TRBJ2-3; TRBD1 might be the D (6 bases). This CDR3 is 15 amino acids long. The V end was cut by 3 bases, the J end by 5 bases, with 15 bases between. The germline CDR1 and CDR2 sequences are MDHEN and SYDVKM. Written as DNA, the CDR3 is TGTGCCAGCAGTTTCGGGGACAATCTGAGAGATACGCAGTATTTT. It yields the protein CASSFGDNLRDTQYF.

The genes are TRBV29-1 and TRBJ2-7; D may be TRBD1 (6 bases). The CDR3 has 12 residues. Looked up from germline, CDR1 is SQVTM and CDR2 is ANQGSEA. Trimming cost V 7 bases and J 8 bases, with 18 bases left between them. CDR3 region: CSASASGGQQYF. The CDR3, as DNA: TGCAGCGCTTCGGCCTCTGGGGGCCAGCAGTACTTC.

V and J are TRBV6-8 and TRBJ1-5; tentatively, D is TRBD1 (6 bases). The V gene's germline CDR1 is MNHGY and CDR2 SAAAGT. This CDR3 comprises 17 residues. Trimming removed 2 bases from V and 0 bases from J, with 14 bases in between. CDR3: CASSYAGQKLSNQPQHF. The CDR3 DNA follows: TGTGCCAGCAGTTACGCCGGACAGAAACTTAGCAATCAGCCCCAGCATTTT.

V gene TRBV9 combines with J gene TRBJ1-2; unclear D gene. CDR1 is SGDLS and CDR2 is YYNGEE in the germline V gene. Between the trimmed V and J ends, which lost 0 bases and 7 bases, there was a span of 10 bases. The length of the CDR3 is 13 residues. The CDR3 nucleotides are TGTGCCAGCAGCGTAGGTTCAAGCTCTGGCTACACCTTC. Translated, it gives CASSVGSSSGYTF. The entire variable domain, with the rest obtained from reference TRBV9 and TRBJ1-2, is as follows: DSGVTQTPKHLITATGQRVTLRCSPRSGDLSVYWYQQSLDQGLQFLIQYYNGEERAKGNILERFSAQQFPDLHSELNLSSLELGDSALYFCASSVGSSSGYTFGSGTRLTVV.

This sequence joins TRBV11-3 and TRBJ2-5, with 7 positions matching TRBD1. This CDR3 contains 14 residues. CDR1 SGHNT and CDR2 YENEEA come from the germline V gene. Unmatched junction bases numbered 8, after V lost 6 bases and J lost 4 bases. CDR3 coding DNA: TGTGCCAGCAGTAGGCCAGACAGGGCAGAGACCCAGTACTTC. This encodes CASSRPDRAETQYF.

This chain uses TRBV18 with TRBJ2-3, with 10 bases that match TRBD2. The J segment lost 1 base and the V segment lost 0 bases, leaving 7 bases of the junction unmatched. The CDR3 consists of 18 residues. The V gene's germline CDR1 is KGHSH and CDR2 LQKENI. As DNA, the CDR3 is TGTGCCAGCTCACCACCAGCGGGAGGGCCGGGGGGCACAGATACGCAGTATTTT. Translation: CASSPPAGGPGGTDTQYF. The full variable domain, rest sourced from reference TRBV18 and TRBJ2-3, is NAGVMQNPRHLVRRRGQEARLRCSPMKGHSHVYWYRQLPEEGLKFMVYLQKENIIDESGMPKERFSAEFPKEGPSILRIQQVVRGDSAAYFCASSPPAGGPGGTDTQYFGPGTRLTVL.

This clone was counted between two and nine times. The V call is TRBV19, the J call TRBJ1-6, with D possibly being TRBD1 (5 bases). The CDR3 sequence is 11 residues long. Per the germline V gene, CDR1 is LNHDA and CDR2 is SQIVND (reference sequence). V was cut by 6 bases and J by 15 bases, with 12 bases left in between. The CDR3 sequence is CASSHGRDLHF. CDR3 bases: TGTGCCAGTAGCCACGGCAGGGACCTCCACTTT.

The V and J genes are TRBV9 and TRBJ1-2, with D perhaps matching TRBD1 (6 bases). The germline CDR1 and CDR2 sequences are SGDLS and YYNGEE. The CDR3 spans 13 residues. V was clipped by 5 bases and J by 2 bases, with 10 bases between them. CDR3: CASSPGQNYGYTF. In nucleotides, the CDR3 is TGTGCCAGCAGTCCCGGACAGAACTATGGCTACACCTTC.

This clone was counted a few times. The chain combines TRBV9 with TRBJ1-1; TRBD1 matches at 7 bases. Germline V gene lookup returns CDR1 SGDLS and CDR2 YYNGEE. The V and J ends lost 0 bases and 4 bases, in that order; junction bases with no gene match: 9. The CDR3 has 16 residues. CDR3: CASSVGDSTGFTEAFF. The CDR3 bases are TGTGCCAGCAGCGTAGGCGACTCGACAGGGTTCACTGAAGCTTTCTTT.

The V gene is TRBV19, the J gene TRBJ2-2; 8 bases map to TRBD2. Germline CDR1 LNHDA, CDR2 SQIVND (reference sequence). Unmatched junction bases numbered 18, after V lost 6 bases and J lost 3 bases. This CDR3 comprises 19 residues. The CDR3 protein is CASSEDPAGGQRDTGELFF. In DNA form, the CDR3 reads TGTGCCAGTAGCGAAGACCCGGCGGGGGGCCAAAGGGACACCGGGGAGCTGTTTTTT. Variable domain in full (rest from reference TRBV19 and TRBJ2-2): DGGITQSPKYLFRKEGQNVTLSCEQNLNHDAMYWYRQDPGQGLRLIYYSQIVNDFQKGDIAEGYSVSREKKESFPLTVTSAQKNPTAFYLCASSEDPAGGQRDTGELFFGEGSRLTVL.

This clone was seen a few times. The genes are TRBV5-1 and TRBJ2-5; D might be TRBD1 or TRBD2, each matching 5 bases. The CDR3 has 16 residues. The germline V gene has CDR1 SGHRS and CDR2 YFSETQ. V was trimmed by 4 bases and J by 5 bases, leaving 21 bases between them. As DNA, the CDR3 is TGCGCCAGCAGCCGAGATAGGGACGCCTTGGGGGAGACCCAGTACTTC. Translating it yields CASSRDRDALGETQYF.

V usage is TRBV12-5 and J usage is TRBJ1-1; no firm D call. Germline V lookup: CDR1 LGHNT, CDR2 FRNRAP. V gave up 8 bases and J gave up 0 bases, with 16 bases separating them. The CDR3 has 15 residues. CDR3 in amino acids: CASSTTAGMNTEAFF. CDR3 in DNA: TGTGCTAGTTCGACCACGGCGGGGATGAACACTGAAGCTTTCTTT.

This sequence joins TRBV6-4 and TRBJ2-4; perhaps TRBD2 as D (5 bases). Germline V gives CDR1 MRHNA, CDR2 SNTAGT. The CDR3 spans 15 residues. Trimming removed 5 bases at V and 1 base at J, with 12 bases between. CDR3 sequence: CASSLDFLAKNIQYF. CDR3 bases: TGTGCCAGCAGTCTGGACTTTTTGGCCAAAAACATTCAGTACTTC.

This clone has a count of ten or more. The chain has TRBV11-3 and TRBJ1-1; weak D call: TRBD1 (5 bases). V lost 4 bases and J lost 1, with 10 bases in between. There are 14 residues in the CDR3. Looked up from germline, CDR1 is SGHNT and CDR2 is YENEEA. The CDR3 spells CASSSAGTNTEAFF. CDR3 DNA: TGTGCCAGCAGCTCCGCGGGGACGAACACTGAAGCTTTCTTT.

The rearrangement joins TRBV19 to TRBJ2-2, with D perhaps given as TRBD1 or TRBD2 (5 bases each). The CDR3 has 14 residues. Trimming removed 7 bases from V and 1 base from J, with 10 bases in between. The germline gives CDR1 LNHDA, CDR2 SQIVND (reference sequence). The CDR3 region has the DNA TGTGCCAGTACCCCAGGGAGGAACACCGGGGAGCTGTTTTTT. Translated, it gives CASTPGRNTGELFF.

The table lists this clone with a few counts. CDR3 in DNA: TGTGCCAGCAGCTTAGGTCAGGTACGCTCCTACAATGAGCAGTTCTTC. This sequence encodes CASSLGQVRSYNEQFF. The chain carries TRBV11-3 and TRBJ2-1; no clear D gene. Trimming left V 1 base short and J 0 bases short, with 10 bases between. Looked up from germline, CDR1 is SGHNT and CDR2 is YENEEA. The CDR3 has 16 residues.